The 31 T cell receptor beta chains below all came from one sample that was sequenced in a study of metastatic and nonmetastatic thyroid tumors. Patients were all untreated before their thyroid surgery. Via MiXCR, TCRdb re-called the PCR reads. The sample includes some 7,000 clones, 30% to 40% of them seen just once. Sequences were obtained from adjacent normal tissue. The receptor source for this set is a female donor with papillary thyroid cancer or a benign thyroid nodule (not recorded which). Some clones in this sample may be carry-over from other donors' samples.

This chain links TRBV6-1 with TRBJ1-5, with D perhaps matching TRBD1 (5 bases). This CDR3 has 12 residues. Between the trimmed V and J ends, which lost 2 bases and 10 bases, there was a span of 9 bases. Germline CDR1 and CDR2: MNHNS and SASEGT. The CDR3: CASSETGGPQHF. In DNA form, the CDR3 reads TGTGCCAGCAGTGAAACGGGGGGACCCCAGCATTTT.

V gene TRBV20-1 combines with J gene TRBJ2-2; D may match TRBD1 or TRBD2 (5 bases each). The V gene lost 3 bases and the J gene lost 3 bases, with 14 bases spanning the gap. Per germline, CDR1 DFQATT and CDR2 SNEGSKA (reference sequence). The CDR3 consists of 15 residues. The CDR3 is CSARDPGQYTGELFF. The CDR3 coding sequence is TGCAGTGCTAGGGACCCGGGGCAGTACACCGGGGAGCTGTTTTTT.

This clone was observed a few times. V and J are TRBV7-2 and TRBJ2-7, with no clear D. This CDR3 is built from 12 residues. The germline V and J ends were trimmed by 0 bases and 3 bases, with 3 bases remaining between them. Germline CDR1 is SGHTA and CDR2 is FQGNSA. CDR3 loop: CASSLALYEQYF. The CDR3, as DNA: TGTGCCAGCAGCTTAGCACTCTACGAGCAGTACTTC.

The sample holds a few counts of this clone. This rearrangement joins TRBV7-9 to TRBJ2-7; D unresolved. CDR1 SEHNR and CDR2 FQNEAQ come from the germline V gene (reference sequence). V lost 10 bases, J lost 5 bases, and 9 bases lay in between. The CDR3 totals 10 residues. The CDR3, as DNA: TGTGCCACCGGTGGGGACGAGCAGTACTTC. Its protein is CATGGDEQYF.

V and J are TRBV6-1 and TRBJ2-1; 13 bases line up with TRBD2. V dropped 6 bases and J dropped 10; count of bases not matched to a gene: 9. CDR3 length: 15 residues. The germline gives CDR1 MNHNS, CDR2 SASEGT. The CDR3 protein is CASSRTSGRQGEQFF. The CDR3 DNA reads as TGTGCCAGCAGCCGGACTAGCGGGAGACAAGGGGAGCAGTTCTTC.

This clone has just a few counts. Compared with germline, one end of the junction differs, possibly owing to a read error. The rearrangement links TRBV6-5 to TRBJ1-5, with a weak D call TRBD1 (6 bases). CDR1 MNHEY and CDR2 SVGAGI come from the germline V gene. The CDR3 contains 16 residues. CDR3 sequence: CASSYPGVLSNRPQHF. The DNA for the CDR3 is TGTGCCAGCAGTTACCCAGGGGTTCTGAGCAATCGGCCCCAGCATTTT.

This clone was counted between two and nine times. The chain joins TRBV2 to TRBJ1-2; D is unresolved. From germline, CDR1 is SNHLY and CDR2 FYNNEI. CDR3 length equals 14 residues. V lost 4 bases and J 2 bases, leaving 11 bases between the germline ends. The CDR3 spells CASSGAHRNYGYTF. CDR3 sequence (DNA): TGTGCCAGCAGTGGGGCCCACCGAAACTATGGCTACACCTTC.

This clone appeared a few times. V usage is TRBV28 and J usage is TRBJ1-1; 7 bases map to TRBD1. This CDR3 contains 18 residues. V lost 2 bases, J lost 3 bases, and 15 bases stayed unmatched. CDR1 MDHEN and CDR2 SYDVKM come from the germline V gene. The CDR3 is CASSLEGRGYLGYTEAFF. As DNA, the CDR3 is TGTGCCAGCAGTTTAGAGGGCAGGGGGTATTTGGGGTACACTGAAGCTTTCTTT.

This sequence joins TRBV2 and TRBJ2-7; 7 nucleotides align to TRBD1. CDR3 length: 13 amino acids. The V segment lost 5 bases and the J segment 1 base; nucleotides outside the gene matches: 2. From germline, CDR1 is SNHLY and CDR2 FYNNEI. As DNA, the CDR3 is TGTGCCAGCAGTACAGGGGATTCCTACGAGCAGTACTTC. Protein: CASSTGDSYEQYF. The variable domain in full, with the rest retrieved from reference TRBV2 and TRBJ2-7, is EPEVTQTPSHQVTQMGQEVILRCVPISNHLYFYWYRQILGQKVEFLVSFYNNEISEKSEIFDDQFSVERPDGSNFTLKIRSTKLEDSAMYFCASSTGDSYEQYFGPGTRLTVT.

V and J are TRBV5-1 and TRBJ1-1; TRBD1 might be the D (5 bases). Between the trimmed V and J ends, which lost 6 bases and 0 bases, there was a span of 15 bases. The CDR3 is made up of 15 amino acids. Germline values: CDR1 SGHRS, CDR2 YFSETQ. The CDR3 region has the DNA TGCGCCAGCATGCAGGGTGATTTCCTGAACACTGAAGCTTTCTTT. Its translation: CASMQGDFLNTEAFF.

V usage is TRBV20-1 and J usage is TRBJ2-6; D remains unclear. CDR1 is DFQATT, CDR2 SNEGSKA, per germline (reference sequence). The CDR3 has 15 residues. V was clipped by 0 bases and J by 2 bases, with 8 bases between them. In nucleotides, the CDR3 is TGCAGTGCTAGAGATCTTACGGCTGGGGCCAACGTCCTGACTTTC. It codes for CSARDLTAGANVLTF.

This clone was observed a single time. The gene calls are TRBV5-5 and TRBJ2-7; TRBD2 aligns across 14 bases. V lost 10 bases, J lost 4 bases, and 13 bases stayed unmatched. Germline lookup yields CDR1 SGHKS and CDR2 YYEKEE (reference sequence). The CDR3 is 16 residues long. The CDR3 spells CAVSLSGTSGGYEQYF. For the CDR3, the DNA is TGTGCCGTCAGCTTGTCCGGGACTAGCGGGGGATACGAGCAGTACTTC.

This rearrangement joins TRBV6-2 or TRBV6-3 to TRBJ2-3; D is undetermined. Germline-derived CDR1 and CDR2 are MNHEY and SVGEGT. CDR3 size: 16 residues. V lost 6 bases, J lost 0 bases, and 16 bases lay in between. CDR3 in DNA: TGTGCCAGCAGCCGGATCCAATTCACAAGCACAGATACGCAGTATTTT. Translation: CASSRIQFTSTDTQYF.

This clone showed up just a few times. The chain combines TRBV6-6 with TRBJ1-1; D is unclear. V lost 2 bases, J lost 5 bases, and 15 bases lay in between. The CDR3 is 15 amino acids. Germline values: CDR1 MNHNY, CDR2 SVGAGI (reference sequence). The CDR3, as DNA: TGTGCCAGCAGTTACCAAGCACTTAAGACTACTGAAGCTTTCTTT. This gives the protein CASSYQALKTTEAFF.

This rearrangement joins TRBV7-9 to TRBJ2-7; TRBD2 might be the D (6 bases). Per the germline V gene, CDR1 is SEHNR and CDR2 is FQNEAQ (reference sequence). The CDR3 is 15 residues long. V was pared by 6 bases and J by 5 bases, with 20 bases between. The CDR3 region is CASSTPGLARNEQYF. CDR3 coding DNA: TGTGCCAGCAGTACACCGGGACTGGCGAGGAACGAGCAGTACTTC.

V usage is TRBV28 and J usage is TRBJ1-6; D possibly corresponds to TRBD1 (5 bases). This CDR3 region has 14 residues. Trimming stripped 6 bases from V and 3 bases from J, with 9 bases between. Per the germline V gene, CDR1 is MDHEN and CDR2 is SYDVKM. CDR3 nucleotide sequence: TGTGCCAGCAGGGGGGGGGTCTATAATTCACCCCTCCACTTT. Translation gives CASRGGVYNSPLHF.

This clone was counted only a few times. This chain connects TRBV27 to TRBJ2-1; TRBD1 might be the D (6 bases). Germline CDR1 is MNHEY and CDR2 is SMNVEV (reference sequence). V was trimmed by 5 bases and J by 4 bases, leaving 12 bases between them. The CDR3 totals 14 residues. The CDR3 nucleotides read TGTGCCAGCAGTCCCGTGGGACAATACAATGAGCAGTTCTTC. It codes for CASSPVGQYNEQFF.

The chain recombines TRBV13 with TRBJ1-2; TRBD1 agrees at 7 bases. The CDR3 length is 18 residues. Germline-derived CDR1 and CDR2 are PRHDT and FYEKMQ (reference sequence). V shed 4 bases, J shed 3 bases, and the junction held 17 bases outside the gene matches. This chain's CDR3 is CASSSRGPKEGAYYGYTF. CDR3 bases: TGTGCCAGCAGCTCAAGAGGACCTAAAGAGGGGGCTTACTATGGCTACACCTTC. Variable domain in full (rest from reference TRBV13 and TRBJ1-2): AAGVIQSPRHLIKEKRETATLKCYPIPRHDTVYWYQQGPGQDPQFLISFYEKMQSDKGSIPDRFSAQQFSDYHSELNMSSLELGDSALYFCASSSRGPKEGAYYGYTFGSGTRLTVV.

The chain uses TRBV20-1 and TRBJ2-7, with TRBD2 identical over 11 bases. In germline, CDR1 is DFQATT, CDR2 SNEGSKA (reference sequence). The CDR3 loop spans 15 amino acids. Trimming at V came to 2 bases and at J to 3 bases, leaving 6 bases not matched to a gene. In DNA, the CDR3 is TGCAGTGCTAGATCAGGGACTAGCGGCGACTACGAGCAGTACTTC. Translating gives CSARSGTSGDYEQYF.

The chain joins TRBV28 to TRBJ2-6; D not resolved. The CDR3 is 13 residues long. The germline CDR1 and CDR2 sequences are MDHEN and SYDVKM. V was clipped by 6 bases and J by 0 bases, with 3 bases between them. CDR3 sequence reads: CASSPSGANVLTF. In nucleotides, the CDR3 is TGTGCCAGCAGCCCCTCTGGGGCCAACGTCCTGACTTTC.

This clone has just one count. This sequence joins TRBV5-8 and TRBJ2-1; either TRBD1 or TRBD2 may supply D (5 bases each). Trimming stripped 5 bases from V and 13 bases from J, with 10 bases between. The CDR3 consists of 10 residues. The germline V gene has CDR1 SGHTS and CDR2 YDEGEE. CDR3: CASRGRQQFF. For the CDR3, the DNA is TGTGCCAGCAGGGGACGCCAACAGTTCTTC.

The chain couples TRBV7-8 to TRBJ2-5; weak D call: TRBD2 (5 bases). The CDR3 spans 18 residues. Germline values: CDR1 SGHVS, CDR2 FQNEAQ. Trimming took off 1 base at V and 1 base at J, with 19 bases between the two ends. CDR3 region: CASSLGRTEAFRQETQYF. CDR3 in DNA: TGTGCCAGCAGCTTAGGGAGGACGGAAGCCTTCCGCCAAGAGACCCAGTACTTC.

This sequence joins TRBV5-6 and TRBJ1-5, with 9 bases fitting TRBD1. The CDR3 has 14 amino acids. After removal of 3 bases from V and 9 bases from J, the junction contained 7 bases not matched to a gene. Germline CDR1 SGHDT, CDR2 YYEEEE. DNA for the CDR3: TGTGCCAGCAGCTGGGGGGACAGGGCGGCGCCCCAGCATTTT. Translation: CASSWGDRAAPQHF.

This clone has a handful of counts. The V and J genes are TRBV10-3 and TRBJ2-7; 9 bases are a match to TRBD2. Losses at the gene ends were 4 bases for V and 3 bases for J; bases not matched to a gene: 7. CDR1 and CDR2 (germline): ENHRY, SYGVKD. The length of the CDR3 is 15 residues. The CDR3 DNA follows: TGTGCCATCAGTGGTGGACTAGCGTGGGGCTACGAGCAGTACTTC. Translated, it gives CAISGGLAWGYEQYF.

This clone has just one count. One junction end disagrees with the germline gene, perhaps due to a read error. This chain uses TRBV6-1 with TRBJ1-1; D may be TRBD1 (6 bases). The CDR3 extends over 16 amino acids. Germline lookup yields CDR1 MNHNS and CDR2 SASEGT. CDR3 amino acids: CASSSGQLFMNSEAFF. CDR3 sequence (DNA): TGTGCCAGCAGCTCTGGACAGCTTTTTATGAACTCTGAAGCGTTCTTT.

This clone has just a few counts. The V gene is TRBV2, the J gene TRBJ1-1, with D tentatively TRBD1 (5 bases). The CDR3 is 19 residues long. Looked up from germline, CDR1 is SNHLY and CDR2 is FYNNEI. Trimming left V 2 bases short and J 0 bases short, with 22 bases between. The CDR3 nucleotides are TGTGCCAGCAGTGAACCCGGGAGGGGAGAGTGGGTGATGAACACTGAAGCTTTCTTT. Its protein is CASSEPGRGEWVMNTEAFF.

The V and J genes are TRBV20-1 and TRBJ2-2; 12 nucleotides align to TRBD2. V dropped 3 bases and J dropped 6; count of bases not matched to a gene: 5. The CDR3 spans 15 residues. Germline CDR1 and CDR2: DFQATT and SNEGSKA (reference sequence). In nucleotides, the CDR3 is TGCAGTGCTAGCGTGACTAGCGGGAGTTCCGGGGAGCTGTTTTTT. Protein: CSASVTSGSSGELFF.

This clone was seen a few times. The gene calls are TRBV6-1 and TRBJ1-6; 9 bases are shared with TRBD1. CDR1 MNHNS and CDR2 SASEGT come from the germline V gene. The V segment lost 5 bases and the J segment 7 bases; nucleotides outside the gene matches: 6. This CDR3 comprises 15 residues. The CDR3 protein is CASSMGTGRNSPLHF. DNA for the CDR3: TGTGCCAGCAGTATGGGGACAGGGAGGAATTCACCCCTCCACTTT.

Notes on this clone: Germline and junction disagree at one end, which may indicate a read error. The chain links TRBV28 to TRBJ2-7; D might be TRBD1 (5 bases). Germline V gene lookup returns CDR1 MDHEN and CDR2 SYDVKM. The length of the CDR3 is 15 residues. DNA for the CDR3: TGTGCCAGCAGTAGGCTGGGTCAGGGATCCTACGAGCACTACTTC. This gives the protein CASSRLGQGSYEHYF. Full variable domain (remainder filled in from reference TRBV28 and TRBJ2-7): DVKVTQSSRYLVKRTGEKVFLECVQDMDHENMFWYRQDPGLGLRLIYFSYDVKMKEKGDIPEGYSVSREKKERFSLILESASTNQTSMYLCASSRLGQGSYEHYFGPGTRLTVT.

This clone has only a few counts. This chain connects TRBV19 to TRBJ2-1, with 11 bases that match TRBD1. CDR1 and CDR2 (germline): LNHDA, SQIVND (reference sequence). V lost 5 bases and J lost 5; bases outside the gene matches: 5. The CDR3 loop spans 15 amino acids. The CDR3 region is CASSVDRGLDNEQFF. In DNA form, the CDR3 reads TGTGCCAGTAGTGTGGACAGGGGGCTGGACAATGAGCAGTTCTTC.

A few counts support this clone. The rearrangement links TRBV10-3 to TRBJ1-1; a possible D gene is TRBD1 (5 bases). The V gene lost 4 bases and the J gene lost 5 bases, with 11 bases spanning the gap. Germline CDR1 is ENHRY and CDR2 is SYGVKD. The CDR3 length is 13 residues. CDR3 sequence reads: CAISVGPATEAFF. CDR3 in DNA: TGTGCCATCAGTGTGGGGCCAGCGACTGAAGCTTTCTTT.